This T cell receptor (beta chain) originates from a study of T cell responses to AZD1222 COVID-19 vaccine. Clones were sequenced by immunoSEQ multiplex PCR, and TCRdb holds only the in-frame ones, with some missing. The table includes about 97,000 clones, roughly 86% detected once. Trimming removed 7 bases at V and 0 bases at J, with 10 bases between. Per the germline V gene, CDR1 is MDHEN and CDR2 is SYDVKM. This CDR3 has 13 amino acids. Concerning this clone itself: The antigen is unknown.

Findings and limits, study-wide: At baseline, seropositivity was found in only a handful of AZD1222 recipients. Dominant CD4 TCR responses targeted spike regions 160-218 and 743-854.

The TCR originated in an adult who received the AZD1222 COVID-19 vaccine. This specimen consisted of peripheral blood, obtained 28 days after the second AZD1222 dose. The genes are TRBV28 and TRBJ2-7, with D possibly matching TRBD2 (6 bases). CDR3 residues: CASISGVSYEQYF. CDR3 coding DNA: TGTGCCAGCATCTCGGGAGTCTCCTACGAGCAGTACTTC.